This entry is about one T cell receptor (beta chain). Participant reports of clinical history set cohort assignment. Cohort 3 recovery required two negative PCRs, clearance, or symptom resolution. The germline CDR1 and CDR2 sequences are SGDLS and YYNGEE. This CDR3 has 16 residues. V lost 0 bases, J lost 0 bases, and 9 bases lay in between. The data belong to a study of blood T cell repertoires in COVID-19. Turning to the study itself: The study drew acute and convalescent COVID-19 samples from the United States, Italy and Spain.

Per the study methods: Amplified reference gene primers provided the basis for estimating nucleated cell counts. TCRdb's table, derived via immunoSEQ multiplex PCR, lists solely in-frame clones and lacks some. V, J and clone size reflect that table, while D and trimming were determined from the DNA. The sample shows some 300,000 clones, over 75% of them seen only once. This sequence joins TRBV9 and TRBJ2-2; possible D gene TRBD2, 5 bases. The sequenced material came from PBMCs or T cells enriched from blood (not recorded which). This receptor was taken from a woman aged 40 to 55 who had recovered from COVID-19. CDR3: CASSVAAAANTGELFF. The CDR3 DNA reads as TGTGCCAGCAGCGTAGCTGCAGCGGCGAACACCGGGGAGCTGTTTTTT.